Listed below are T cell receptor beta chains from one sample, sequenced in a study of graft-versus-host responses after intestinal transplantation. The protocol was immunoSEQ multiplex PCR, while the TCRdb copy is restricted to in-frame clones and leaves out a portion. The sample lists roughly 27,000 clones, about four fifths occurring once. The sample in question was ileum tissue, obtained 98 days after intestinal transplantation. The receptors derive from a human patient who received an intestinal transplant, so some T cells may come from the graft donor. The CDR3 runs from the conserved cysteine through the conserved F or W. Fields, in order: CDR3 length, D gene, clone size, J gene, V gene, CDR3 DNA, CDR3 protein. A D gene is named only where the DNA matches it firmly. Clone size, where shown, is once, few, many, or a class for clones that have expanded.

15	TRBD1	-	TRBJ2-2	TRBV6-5	TGTGCCAGCAGTCCGGACAGGGGGAACACCGGGGAGCTGTTTTTT	CASSPDRGNTGELFF
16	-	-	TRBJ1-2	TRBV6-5	TGTGCCAGCAGTTACGACCCCCAGGGGAGGAACTATGGCTACACCTTC	CASSYDPQGRNYGYTF
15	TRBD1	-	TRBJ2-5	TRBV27	TGTGCCAGCAGAAAACAGGGACAGGGCAGAGAGACCCAGTACTTC	CASRKQGQGRETQYF
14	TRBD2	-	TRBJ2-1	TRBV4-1	TGCGCCAGCAGCCCGGGACTAGCCGCCAATGAGCAGTTCTTC	CASSPGLAANEQFF
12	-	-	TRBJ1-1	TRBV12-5	TGTGCTAGTGCCATCACAGCCACTGAAGCTTTCTTT	CASAITATEAFF
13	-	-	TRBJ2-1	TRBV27	TGTGCCAGCAGTTTAACTAGCCTGGATGAGCAGTTCTTC	CASSLTSLDEQFF
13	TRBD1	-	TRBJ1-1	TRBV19	TGTGCCAGTAGGGCAGGGGGAAGCACTGAAGCTTTCTTT	CASRAGGSTEAFF
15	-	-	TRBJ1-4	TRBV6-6	TGTGCCAGCAGTAGGCTAGGGCTAGGTAATGAAAAACTGTTTTTT	CASSRLGLGNEKLFF
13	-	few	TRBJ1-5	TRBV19	TGTGCCAGTAGAAAGGATAGCAATCAGCCCCAGCATTTT	CASRKDSNQPQHF
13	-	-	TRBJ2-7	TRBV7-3	TGTGCCAGCTCTATCAACAGAGACTACGAGCAGTACTTC	CASSINRDYEQYF
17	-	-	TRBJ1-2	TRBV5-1	TGCGCCAGCAGCTGGGGCGCTCCGGGGATAGCTAACTATGGCTACACCTTC	CASSWGAPGIANYGYTF
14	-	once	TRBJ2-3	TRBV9	TGTGCCAGCAGCCTGGCGGGGGCGTCAGATACGCAGTATTTT	CASSLAGASDTQYF
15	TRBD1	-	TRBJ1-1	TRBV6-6	TGTGCCAGCAGTCCCACAGGGGGACCAAACACTGAAGCTTTCTTT	CASSPTGGPNTEAFF
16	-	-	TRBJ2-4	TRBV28	TGTGCCAGCAGTTTAAATCCGGGCCTATCCAAAAACATTCAGTACTTC	CASSLNPGLSKNIQYF
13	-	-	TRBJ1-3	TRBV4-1	TGCGCCAGCACGGGGACGGCCGGAAACACCATATATTTT	CASTGTAGNTIYF
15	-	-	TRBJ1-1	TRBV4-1	TGCGCCAGCAGCCAAGGGGTCGGGGGGGACACTGAAGCTTTCTTT	CASSQGVGGDTEAFF
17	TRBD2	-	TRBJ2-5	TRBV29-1	TGCAGCGTTCACACACGACTAGCGGGGGGGCCAAAAGAGACCCAGTACTTC	CSVHTRLAGGPKETQYF
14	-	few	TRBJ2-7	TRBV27	TGTGCCAGCAGTTTATCCAGGGATACCTACGAGCAGTACTTC	CASSLSRDTYEQYF
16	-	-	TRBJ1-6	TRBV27	TGTGCCAGCTTCGGTGGAGATCGAGGGCCTAATTCACCCCTCCACTTT	CASFGGDRGPNSPLHF
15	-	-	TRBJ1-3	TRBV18	TGTGCCAGCTCAGACATCCAGGGCTTCGGAAACACCATATATTTT	CASSDIQGFGNTIYF
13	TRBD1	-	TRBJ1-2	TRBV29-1	TGCAGCGTTCGGATACAGGGGAACTATGGCTACACCTTC	CSVRIQGNYGYTF
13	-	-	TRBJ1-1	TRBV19	TGTGCCAGTAGTATAGATTGGCTCTCTGAAGCTTTCTTT	CASSIDWLSEAFF
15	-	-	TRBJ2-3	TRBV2	TGTGCCAGCAGTGAAAGGGGCCCCCGGGGAGATACGCAGTATTTT	CASSERGPRGDTQYF
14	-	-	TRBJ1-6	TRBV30	TGTGCCTGGAGTAAGGGCTCCTATAATTCACCCCTCCACTTT	CAWSKGSYNSPLHF
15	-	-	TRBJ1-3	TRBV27	TGTGCCAGCAGTTTATCCGCGGGCTCTGGAAACACCATATATTTT	CASSLSAGSGNTIYF
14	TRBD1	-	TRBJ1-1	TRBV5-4	TGTGCCAGCAGCACAGGGGCGGGGGACACTGAAGCTTTCTTT	CASSTGAGDTEAFF